This TCR beta chain was recorded in a study of cytomegalovirus exposure and HLA in healthy donors. V lost 2 bases, J lost 6 bases, and 4 bases stayed unmatched. Germline-derived CDR1 and CDR2 are LNHDA and SQIVND (reference sequence). The CDR3 is 14 amino acids. PCR primers comprised 60 Vbeta and 13 Jbeta primers. Sequencing used immunoSEQ multiplex PCR; TCRdb keeps in-frame clones, though not all of them. Altogether about 180,000 clones are present, roughly 85% being singletons, with the ten largest covering 1%. This clone was seen only a few times. This same CDR3 is encoded by further DNA sequences in the sample.

The TCR sequence derives from a boy aged 2 to 10 in good health and CMV-seronegative. Sequences were obtained from PBMCs. This chain joins TRBV19 and TRBJ1-5, with TRBD1 identical over 7 bases. CDR3 sequence reads: CASSIQGGGQPQHF. CDR3 DNA sequence: TGTGCCAGTAGTATACAGGGGGGAGGTCAGCCCCAGCATTTT.